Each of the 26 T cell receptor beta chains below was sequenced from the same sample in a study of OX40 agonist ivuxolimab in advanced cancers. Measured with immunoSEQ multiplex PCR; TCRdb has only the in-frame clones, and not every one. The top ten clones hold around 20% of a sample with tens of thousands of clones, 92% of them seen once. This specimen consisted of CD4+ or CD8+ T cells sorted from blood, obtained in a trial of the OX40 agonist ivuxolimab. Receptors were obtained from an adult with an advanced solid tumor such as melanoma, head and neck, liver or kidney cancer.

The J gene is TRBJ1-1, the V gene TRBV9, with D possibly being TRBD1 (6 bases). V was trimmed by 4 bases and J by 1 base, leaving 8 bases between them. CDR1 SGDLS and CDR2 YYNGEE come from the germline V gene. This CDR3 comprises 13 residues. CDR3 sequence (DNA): TGTGCCAGCAGCCCGACAGGGAACACTGAAGCTTTCTTT. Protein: CASSPTGNTEAFF.

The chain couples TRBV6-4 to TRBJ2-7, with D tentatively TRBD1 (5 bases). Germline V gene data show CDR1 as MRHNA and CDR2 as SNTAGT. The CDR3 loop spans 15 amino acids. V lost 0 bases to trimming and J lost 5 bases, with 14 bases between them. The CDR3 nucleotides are TGTGCCAGCAGTGACTCCGCCGACAGCCCCCACGAGCAGTACTTC. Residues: CASSDSADSPHEQYF.

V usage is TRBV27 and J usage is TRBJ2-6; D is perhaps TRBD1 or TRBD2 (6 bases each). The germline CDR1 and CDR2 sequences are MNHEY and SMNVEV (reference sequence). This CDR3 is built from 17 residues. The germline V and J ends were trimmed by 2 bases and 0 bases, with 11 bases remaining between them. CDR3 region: CASSLRGAFSGANVLTF. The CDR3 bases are TGTGCCAGCAGTTTAAGGGGGGCTTTCTCTGGGGCCAACGTCCTGACTTTC.

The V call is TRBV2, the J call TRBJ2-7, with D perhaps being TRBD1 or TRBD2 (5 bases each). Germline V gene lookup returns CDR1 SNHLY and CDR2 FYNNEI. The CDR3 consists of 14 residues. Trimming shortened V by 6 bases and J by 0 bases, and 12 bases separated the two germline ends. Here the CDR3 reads CASSPGPLSYEQYF. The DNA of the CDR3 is TGTGCCAGCAGCCCGGGACCTCTCTCCTACGAGCAGTACTTC. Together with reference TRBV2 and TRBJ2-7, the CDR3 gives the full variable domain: EPEVTQTPSHQVTQMGQEVILRCVPISNHLYFYWYRQILGQKVEFLVSFYNNEISEKSEIFDDQFSVERPDGSNFTLKIRSTKLEDSAMYFCASSPGPLSYEQYFGPGTRLTVT.

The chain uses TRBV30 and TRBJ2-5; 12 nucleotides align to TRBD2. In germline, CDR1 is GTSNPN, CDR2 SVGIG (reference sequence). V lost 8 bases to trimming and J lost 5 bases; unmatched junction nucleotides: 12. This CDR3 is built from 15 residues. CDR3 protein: CARPLAGGPRETQYF. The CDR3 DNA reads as TGTGCCCGGCCTCTAGCGGGAGGGCCCAGGGAGACCCAGTACTTC.

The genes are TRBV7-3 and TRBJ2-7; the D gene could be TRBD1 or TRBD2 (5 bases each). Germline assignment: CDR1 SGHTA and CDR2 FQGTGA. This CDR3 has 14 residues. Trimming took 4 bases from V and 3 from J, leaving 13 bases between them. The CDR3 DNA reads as TGTGCCAGCAGCTCGGGACCCCCCGGCTACGAGCAGTACTTC. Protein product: CASSSGPPGYEQYF.

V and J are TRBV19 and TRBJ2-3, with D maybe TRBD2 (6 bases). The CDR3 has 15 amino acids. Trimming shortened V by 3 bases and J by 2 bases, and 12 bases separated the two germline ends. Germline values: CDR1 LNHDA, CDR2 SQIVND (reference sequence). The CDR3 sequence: CASSITGTVTDTQYF. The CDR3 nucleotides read TGTGCCAGTAGTATCACCGGGACTGTCACAGATACGCAGTATTTT.

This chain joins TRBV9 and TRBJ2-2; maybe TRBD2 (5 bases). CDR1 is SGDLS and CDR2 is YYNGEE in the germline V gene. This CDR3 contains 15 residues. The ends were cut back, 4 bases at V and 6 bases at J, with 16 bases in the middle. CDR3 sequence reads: CASSSRGPGSGELFF. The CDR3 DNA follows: TGTGCCAGCAGCAGCCGAGGGCCTGGGTCCGGGGAGCTGTTTTTT.

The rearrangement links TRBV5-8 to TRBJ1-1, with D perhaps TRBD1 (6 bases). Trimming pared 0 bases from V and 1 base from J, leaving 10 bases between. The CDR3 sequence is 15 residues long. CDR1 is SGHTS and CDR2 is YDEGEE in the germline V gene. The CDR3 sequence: CASSLGGRRNTEAFF. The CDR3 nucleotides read TGTGCCAGCAGCTTGGGGGGGCGGAGGAACACTGAAGCTTTCTTT.

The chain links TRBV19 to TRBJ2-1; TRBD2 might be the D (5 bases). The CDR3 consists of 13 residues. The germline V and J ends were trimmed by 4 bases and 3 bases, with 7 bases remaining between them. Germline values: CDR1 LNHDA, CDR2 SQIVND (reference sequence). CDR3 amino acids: CASSTRDYNEQFF. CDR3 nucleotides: TGTGCCAGTAGTACTCGGGACTACAATGAGCAGTTCTTC.

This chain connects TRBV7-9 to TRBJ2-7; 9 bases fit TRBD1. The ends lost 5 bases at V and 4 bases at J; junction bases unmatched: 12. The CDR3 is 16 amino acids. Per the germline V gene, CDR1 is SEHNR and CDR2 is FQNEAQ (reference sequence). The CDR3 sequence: CASSRSGQGPSYEQYF. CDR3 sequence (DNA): TGTGCCAGCAGCCGCTCGGGACAGGGCCCCTCGTACGAGCAGTACTTC.

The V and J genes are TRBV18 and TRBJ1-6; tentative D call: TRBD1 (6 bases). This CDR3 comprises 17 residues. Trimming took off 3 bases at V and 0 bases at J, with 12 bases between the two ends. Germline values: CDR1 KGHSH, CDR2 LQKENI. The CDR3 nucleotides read TGTGCCAGCTCACCGTTACAGGGAAGCTCCTATAATTCACCCCTCCACTTT. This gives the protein CASSPLQGSSYNSPLHF. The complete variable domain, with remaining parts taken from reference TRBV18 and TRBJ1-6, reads NAGVMQNPRHLVRRRGQEARLRCSPMKGHSHVYWYRQLPEEGLKFMVYLQKENIIDESGMPKERFSAEFPKEGPSILRIQQVVRGDSAAYFCASSPLQGSSYNSPLHFGNGTRLTVT.

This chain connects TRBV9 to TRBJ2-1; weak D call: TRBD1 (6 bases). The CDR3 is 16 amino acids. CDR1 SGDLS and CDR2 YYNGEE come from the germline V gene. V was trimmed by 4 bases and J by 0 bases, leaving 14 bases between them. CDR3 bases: TGTGCCAGCAGCCCTCGGGACAAACCCTCCTACAATGAGCAGTTCTTC. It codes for CASSPRDKPSYNEQFF. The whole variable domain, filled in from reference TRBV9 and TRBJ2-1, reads DSGVTQTPKHLITATGQRVTLRCSPRSGDLSVYWYQQSLDQGLQFLIQYYNGEERAKGNILERFSAQQFPDLHSELNLSSLELGDSALYFCASSPRDKPSYNEQFFGPGTRLTVL.

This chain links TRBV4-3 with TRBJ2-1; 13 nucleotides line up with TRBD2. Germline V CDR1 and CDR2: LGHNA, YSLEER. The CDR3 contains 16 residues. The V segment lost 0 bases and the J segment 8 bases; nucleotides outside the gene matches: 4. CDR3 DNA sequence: TGCGCCAGCAGCCAAGACGGGACTAGCGGGGAGGATGAGCAGTTCTTC. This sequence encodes CASSQDGTSGEDEQFF.

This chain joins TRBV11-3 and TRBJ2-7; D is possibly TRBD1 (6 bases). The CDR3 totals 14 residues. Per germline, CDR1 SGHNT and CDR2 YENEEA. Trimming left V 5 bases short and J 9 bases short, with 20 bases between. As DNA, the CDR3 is TGTGCCAGCAGCCCGACAGGTCTGGGGTTTGTGCAGTACTTC. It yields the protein CASSPTGLGFVQYF. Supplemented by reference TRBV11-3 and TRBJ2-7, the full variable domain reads EAGVVQSPRYKIIEKKQPVAFWCNPISGHNTLYWYLQNLGQGPELLIRYENEEAVDDSQLPKDRFSAERLKGVDSTLKIQPAELGDSAVYLCASSPTGLGFVQYFGPGTRLTVT.

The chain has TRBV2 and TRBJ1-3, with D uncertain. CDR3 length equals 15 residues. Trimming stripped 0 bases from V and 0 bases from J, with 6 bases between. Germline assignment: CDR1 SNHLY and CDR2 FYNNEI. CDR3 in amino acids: CASSEAAGSGNTIYF. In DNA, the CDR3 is TGTGCCAGCAGTGAAGCGGCAGGCTCTGGAAACACCATATATTTT.

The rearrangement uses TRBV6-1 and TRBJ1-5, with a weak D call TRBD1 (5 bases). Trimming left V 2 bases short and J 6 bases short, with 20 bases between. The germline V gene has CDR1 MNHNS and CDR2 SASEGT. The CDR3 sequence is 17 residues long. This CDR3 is CASSELMAGLLSQPQHF. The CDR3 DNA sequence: TGTGCCAGCAGTGAACTAATGGCAGGGCTTTTAAGTCAGCCCCAGCATTTT.

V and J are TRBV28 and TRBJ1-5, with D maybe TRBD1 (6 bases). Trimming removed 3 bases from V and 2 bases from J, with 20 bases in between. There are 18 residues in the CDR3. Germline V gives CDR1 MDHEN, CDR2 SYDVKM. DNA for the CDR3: TGTGCCAGCAGTTTTTTAGGGGCAGGGGCCTTGGGCAATCAGCCCCAGCATTTT. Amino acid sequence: CASSFLGAGALGNQPQHF.

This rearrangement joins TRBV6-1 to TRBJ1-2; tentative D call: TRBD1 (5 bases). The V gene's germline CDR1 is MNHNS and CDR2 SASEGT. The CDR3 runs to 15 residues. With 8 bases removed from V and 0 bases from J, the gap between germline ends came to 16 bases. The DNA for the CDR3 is TGTGCCAGCCTAGAGCTCAGGGCGTCTAACTATGGCTACACCTTC. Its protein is CASLELRASNYGYTF.

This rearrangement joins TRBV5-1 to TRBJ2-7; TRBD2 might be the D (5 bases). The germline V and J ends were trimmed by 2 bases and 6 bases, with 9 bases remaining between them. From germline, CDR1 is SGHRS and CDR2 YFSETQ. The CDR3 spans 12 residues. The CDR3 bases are TGCGCCAGCAGCTTTGCGGGTCGCGAGCAGTACTTC. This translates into CASSFAGREQYF.

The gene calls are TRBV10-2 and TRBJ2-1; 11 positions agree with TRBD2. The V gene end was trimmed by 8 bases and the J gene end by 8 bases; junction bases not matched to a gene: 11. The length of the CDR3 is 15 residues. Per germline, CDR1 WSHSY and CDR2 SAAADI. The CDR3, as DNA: TGCGCCAGCTGGGCCGGACTAGCGGGTTTGCATGAGCAGTTCTTC. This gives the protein CASWAGLAGLHEQFF.

The CDR3 coding sequence is TGTGCCAGCAGAGGCTCTAGAGTTTTAGAGACCCAGTACTTC. Amino acid sequence: CASRGSRVLETQYF. This chain joins TRBV28 and TRBJ2-5; unclear D gene. Looked up from germline, CDR1 is MDHEN and CDR2 is SYDVKM. Trimming cost V 6 bases and J 4 bases, with 15 bases left between them. This CDR3 is built from 14 residues.

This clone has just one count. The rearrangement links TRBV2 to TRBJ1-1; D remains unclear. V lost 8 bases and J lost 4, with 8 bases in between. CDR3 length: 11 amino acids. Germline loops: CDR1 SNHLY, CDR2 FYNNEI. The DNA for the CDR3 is TGTGCCAGCCCCTTGGGCACTGAAGCTTTCTTT. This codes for CASPLGTEAFF.

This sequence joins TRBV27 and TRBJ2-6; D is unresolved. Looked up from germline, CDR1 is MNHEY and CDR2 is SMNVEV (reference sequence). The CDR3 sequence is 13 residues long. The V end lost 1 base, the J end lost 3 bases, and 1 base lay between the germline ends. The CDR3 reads CASSLFGANVLTF. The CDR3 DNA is TGTGCCAGCAGTTTATTTGGGGCCAACGTCCTGACTTTC.

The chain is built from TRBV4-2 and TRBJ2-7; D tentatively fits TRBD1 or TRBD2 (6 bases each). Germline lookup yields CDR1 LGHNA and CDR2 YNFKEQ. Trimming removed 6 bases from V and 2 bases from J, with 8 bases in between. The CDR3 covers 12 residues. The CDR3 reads CASSGGPYEQYF. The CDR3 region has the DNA TGTGCCAGCAGTGGGGGGCCCTACGAGCAGTACTTC.

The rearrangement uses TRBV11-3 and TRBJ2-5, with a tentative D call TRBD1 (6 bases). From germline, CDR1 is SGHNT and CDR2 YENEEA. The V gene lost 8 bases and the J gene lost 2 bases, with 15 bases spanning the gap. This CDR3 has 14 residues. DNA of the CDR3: TGTGCCAGCTTAGGGCGGCAGGGGCAAGAGACCCAGTACTTC. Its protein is CASLGRQGQETQYF.